This T cell receptor (beta chain) was recorded in a study of PD-L1 blockade in urothelial cancer. About the research overall: It was around 2014 that patients started atezolizumab at 1,200 mg intravenously every 3 weeks.

Time point specified: peripheral blood 6 weeks after treatment start. The germline V gene has CDR1 SGHTA and CDR2 FQGTGA. The CDR3 has 12 amino acids. The V end was cut by 4 bases, the J end by 2 bases, with 4 bases between. Some clones are missing from TCRdb's copy, which holds only in-frame ones; the method was immunoSEQ multiplex PCR. The sample records 45,000 to 60,000 clones, 88% being singletons. The chain employs TRBV7-3 and TRBJ2-3; unclear D gene. The sample consisted of PBMCs, taken around atezolizumab (anti-PD-L1) treatment. This sequence originates from a man in his fifties or sixties with urothelial cancer. CDR3 bases: TGTGCCAGCAGCTCTACCACAGATACGCAGTATTTT. Residues: CASSSTTDTQYF.